What follows are 2 T cell receptor beta chains derived from one specimen sequenced in a study of CD8 T cells in ankylosing spondylitis. Each CDR3 protein is one row after TCRdb ran MiXCR on the 5' RACE reads. The sample yields around 90,000 distinct CDR3 sequences, roughly 27% seen once. Sequenced input: blood, either unsorted or a sorted T cell fraction (not recorded which). These receptors came from a male donor with ankylosing spondylitis or in good health (not recorded which).

This clonotype was seen only a few times. The gene calls are TRBV5-1 and TRBJ1-3; 7 bases align to TRBD1. CDR1 and CDR2 (germline): SGHRS, YFSETQ. V lost 4 bases to trimming and J lost 0 bases; unmatched junction nucleotides: 10. This CDR3 is built from 17 residues. The CDR3 protein is CASSHTDRALSGNTIYF. In DNA, the CDR3 is TGCGCCAGCAGCCATACCGACAGGGCCCTCTCTGGAAACACCATATATTTT.

This clonotype was found a few times. The chain links TRBV7-3 to TRBJ2-2; possible D gene TRBD1, 5 bases. Germline V gene sequence: CDR1 SGHTA, CDR2 FQGTGA. The CDR3 runs to 15 residues. The V end lost 5 bases, the J end lost 3 bases, and 13 bases lay between the germline ends. CDR3 sequence (DNA): TGTGCCAGCAGCCCCACTGACAGATACACCGGGGAGCTGTTTTTT. The encoded protein is CASSPTDRYTGELFF.